The text below deals with one T cell receptor (beta chain). The specificity of this receptor is unknown. No base-level quality is on record; no much larger clone is a single base apart. Full-length TCR variable regions were amplified by 5' RACE PCR with constant-region reverse primers, followed by semi-nested PCR with Nested Universal Primer A. The ReliaPrep RNA Cell Miniprep System was used to extract total RNA, which was then reverse transcribed into 5'RACE-ready cDNA with the SMARTer RACE 5'/3' Kit. Multiplex adaptors were used to barcode the full-length TCR alpha and beta libraries, which were then sequenced on an Illumina MiSeq. As for the authors' bioinformatics: For each of nine subset-tissue groups, sequencing data from the five patients were pooled, and the groups were compared by unsupervised clustering of TCR gene usage. Repertoire similarity was calculated with the Morisita-Horn index, weighting shared sequences by their contribution to each repertoire. TCRdb reprocessing: public reads trimmed at Q25 with fastp, clones called with MiXCR, in-frame beta chains kept. Every distinct CDR3 protein forms one entry, paired with its most common genes and DNA. What appears here as the V and J calls and clone size reflects TCRdb's work, not the paper's. This sample lists just over 60,000 distinct CDR3 sequences; 25% to 30% were detected once. The ten largest account for about 2.3% of the sample.

This entry is derived from a study (dated by TCRdb to about 2015). Regarding the complete study: The study set out to test whether tumor-infiltrating Tregs in breast cancer get recruited from blood Tregs or are instead converted in situ from other CD4+ T cell subsets. Overall study results and their limits: Tumor memory CD4+ T cell TCR gene usage was found to cluster with blood and lymph node memory CD4+ cells and with lymph node naive CD4+ cells. The larger-cohort validation was restricted to a single TCR beta V-J rearrangement rather than whole repertoires. Tumor-infiltrating Treg TCR alpha and beta sequences overlapped most with tumor naive CD4+ T cells, then with blood naive CD4+ T cells.

The Miltenyi Naive CD4+ T Cell Isolation kit was used to purify naive CD4+ T cells, and CD25 microbeads were used to remove Tregs. Tregs, naive and memory CD4+ T cells from tumor, blood and ipsilateral draining lymph nodes of a handful of breast cancer patients underwent full-length TCR alpha and beta sequencing. Tumor tissue, along with lymph nodes from ipsilateral axillary dissection, was perfused with PBS, minced, and then digested using collagenase I and hyaluronidase. Sorted cell populations were confirmed by FACS to exceed 90% purity. Based on the germline V gene (reference sequence), the CDR1 and CDR2 sequences are DFQATT and SNEGSKA. V is trimmed back by 4 bases and J by 2 bases, and the junction contains 9 bases that no gene match accounts for. The CDR3 goes from the cysteine to the phenylalanine over 15 residues. The DNA shown is the 45-base CDR3, in frame from base 1.

The clonotype originates from a female donor with breast cancer. The material sequenced was tumor-infiltrating naive CD4+ T cells sorted from the breast tumor. What this sample's cell subset or site label stands for: naive CD4+ T cells, CD4+CD45RA+CD25-. This chain joins TRBV20-1 to TRBJ2-7, and 9 junctional nucleotides match TRBD1. The CDR3 region has the sequence CSATKYRDRAYEQYF. In nucleotide form, the sequence is TGCAGTGCTACAAAATACCGGGACAGGGCCTACGAGCAGTACTTC.